Below are 7 T cell receptor beta chains sequenced from a single sample in a study of blood T cell repertoires in COVID-19. Clones were read by immunoSEQ multiplex PCR, and TCRdb kept only the in-frame ones, dropping some. The data show 65,000 to 90,000 clones, with approximately 88% seen just once and under 3% held by the top ten. Sequenced: peripheral blood. These receptors originate from an elderly man with active or convalescent COVID-19.

This clone was found once. The V and J genes are TRBV6-2 or TRBV6-3 and TRBJ1-6; D gene unclear. V was shortened by 5 bases and J by 10 bases, with 9 bases between the two germline ends. Germline assignment: CDR1 MNHEY and CDR2 SVGEGT. The CDR3 spans 12 residues. The chain's CDR3 is CASSTVGSPLHF. CDR3 nucleotide sequence: TGTGCCAGCAGTACCGTGGGCTCACCCCTCCACTTT.

The rearrangement links TRBV3-1 (or the pseudogene TRBV3-2) to TRBJ1-3, with TRBD1 matching over 9 bases. The CDR3 is made up of 14 amino acids. Germline CDR1 is LGHDT and CDR2 is YNNKEL (reference sequence). Germline trimming cut 4 bases from V and 2 bases from J; bases unmatched to any gene: 0. The CDR3 region is CASSRQGAGNTIYF. The CDR3 DNA sequence: TGTGCCAGCAGCCGACAGGGGGCTGGAAACACCATATATTTT.

The J gene is TRBJ2-1, the V gene TRBV19; D possibly corresponds to TRBD1 (7 bases). The CDR3 is made up of 14 amino acids. Deletions cut 4 bases from V and 11 bases from J, with 18 bases between. Germline V lookup: CDR1 LNHDA, CDR2 SQIVND (reference sequence). The CDR3 region is CASSRRDSTMKQFF. CDR3 nucleotides: TGTGCCAGTAGTAGGCGGGACAGCACAATGAAGCAGTTCTTC.

V gene TRBV25-1 combines with J gene TRBJ2-3; 9 nucleotides match TRBD2. This CDR3 region has 17 residues. CDR1 and CDR2 (germline): MGHDK, SYGVNS. The V gene end was trimmed by 4 bases and the J gene end by 4 bases; junction bases not matched to a gene: 12. Here the CDR3 DNA reads TGTGCCAGCAGTGCACCGGGACTAGCAGGAATAGCAGATACGCAGTATTTT. Protein: CASSAPGLAGIADTQYF.

The chain recombines TRBV6-1 with TRBJ1-5; the D gene is possibly TRBD1 (5 bases). Trimming stripped 3 bases from V and 3 bases from J, with 9 bases between. Germline V gene data show CDR1 as MNHNS and CDR2 as SASEGT. This CDR3 comprises 14 residues. The CDR3 spells CASSDIGANQPQHF. CDR3 bases: TGTGCCAGCAGTGATATAGGGGCCAATCAGCCCCAGCATTTT.

This rearrangement joins TRBV3-1 (or the pseudogene TRBV3-2) to TRBJ1-3; TRBD1 matches at 9 bases. The CDR3 spans 13 residues. V was clipped by 6 bases and J by 7 bases; unmatched bases: 4. The germline V gene has CDR1 LGHDT and CDR2 YNNKEL (reference sequence). The CDR3 DNA reads as TGTGCCAGCAGTCCCGACAGGGGGAACACCATATATTTT. This sequence encodes CASSPDRGNTIYF.

The gene calls are TRBV7-9 and TRBJ2-6; D not certain. The CDR3 extends over 19 amino acids. The germline V gene encodes CDR1 SEHNR and CDR2 FQNEAQ (reference sequence). V was clipped by 5 bases and J by 0 bases, with 20 bases between them. The CDR3 DNA reads TGTGCCAGCAGCGCTCGCCCCCTGACTTGGTTCTCTGGGGCCAACGTCCTGACTTTC. Protein product: CASSARPLTWFSGANVLTF.